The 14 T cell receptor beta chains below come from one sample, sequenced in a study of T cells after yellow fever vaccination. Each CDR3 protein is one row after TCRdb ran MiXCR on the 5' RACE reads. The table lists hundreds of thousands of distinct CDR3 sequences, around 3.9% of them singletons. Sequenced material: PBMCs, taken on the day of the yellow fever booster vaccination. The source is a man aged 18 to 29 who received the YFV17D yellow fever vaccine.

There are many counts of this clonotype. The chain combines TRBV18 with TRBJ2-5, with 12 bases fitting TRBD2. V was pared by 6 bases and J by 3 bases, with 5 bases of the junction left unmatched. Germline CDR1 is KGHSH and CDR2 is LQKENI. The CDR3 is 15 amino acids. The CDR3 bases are TGTGCCAGCTCCTTTGGACTAGCGGGGAAAGAGACCCAGTACTTC. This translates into CASSFGLAGKETQYF.

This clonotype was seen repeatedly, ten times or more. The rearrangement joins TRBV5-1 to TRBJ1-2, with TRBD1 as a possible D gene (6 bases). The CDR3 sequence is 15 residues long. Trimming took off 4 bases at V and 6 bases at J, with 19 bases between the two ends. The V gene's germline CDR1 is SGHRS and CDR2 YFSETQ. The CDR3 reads CASSRQASTNNGYTF. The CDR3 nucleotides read TGCGCCAGCAGCAGACAGGCATCCACCAATAATGGCTACACCTTC.

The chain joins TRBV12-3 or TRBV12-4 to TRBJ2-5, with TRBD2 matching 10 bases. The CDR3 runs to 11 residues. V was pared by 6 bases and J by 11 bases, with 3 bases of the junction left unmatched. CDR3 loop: CASSWGLAQYF. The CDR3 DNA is TGTGCCAGCAGCTGGGGACTAGCGCAGTACTTC.

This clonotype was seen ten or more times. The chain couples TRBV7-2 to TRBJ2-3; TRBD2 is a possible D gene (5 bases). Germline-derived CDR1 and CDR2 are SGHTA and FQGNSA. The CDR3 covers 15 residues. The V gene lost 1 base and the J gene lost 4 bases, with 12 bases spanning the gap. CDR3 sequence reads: CASSLGLTPADTQYF. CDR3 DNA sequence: TGTGCCAGCAGCTTAGGACTAACCCCGGCAGATACGCAGTATTTT. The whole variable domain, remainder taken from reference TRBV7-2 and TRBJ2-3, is GAGVSQSPSNKVTEKGKDVELRCDPISGHTALYWYRQSLGQGLEFLIYFQGNSAPDKSGLPSDRFSAERTGGSVSTLTIQRTQQEDSAVYLCASSLGLTPADTQYFGPGTRLTVL.

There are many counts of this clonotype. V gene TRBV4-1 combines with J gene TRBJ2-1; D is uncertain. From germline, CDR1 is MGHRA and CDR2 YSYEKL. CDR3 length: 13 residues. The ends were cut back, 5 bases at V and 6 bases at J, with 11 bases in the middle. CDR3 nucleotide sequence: TGCGCCAGCAGCAATGACTGGGTCAATGAGCAGTTCTTC. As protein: CASSNDWVNEQFF.

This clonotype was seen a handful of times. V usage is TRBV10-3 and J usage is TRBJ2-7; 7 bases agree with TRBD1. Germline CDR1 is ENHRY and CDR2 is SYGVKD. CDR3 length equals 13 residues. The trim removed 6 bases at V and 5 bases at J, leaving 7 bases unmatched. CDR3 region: CAISLTQGNEQYF. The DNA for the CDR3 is TGTGCCATCAGCCTAACACAGGGGAACGAGCAGTACTTC.

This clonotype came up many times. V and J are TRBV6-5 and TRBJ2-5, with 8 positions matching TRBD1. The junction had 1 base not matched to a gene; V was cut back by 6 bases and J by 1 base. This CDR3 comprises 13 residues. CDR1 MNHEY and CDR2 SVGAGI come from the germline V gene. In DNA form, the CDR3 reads TGTGCCAGCAGGGGACAGGCCCAAGAGACCCAGTACTTC. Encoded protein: CASRGQAQETQYF.

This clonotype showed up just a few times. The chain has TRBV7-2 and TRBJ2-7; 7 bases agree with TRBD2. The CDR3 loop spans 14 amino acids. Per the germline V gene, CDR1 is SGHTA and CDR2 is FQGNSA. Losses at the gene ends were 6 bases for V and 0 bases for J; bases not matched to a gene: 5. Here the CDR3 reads CASSYGGSSYEQYV. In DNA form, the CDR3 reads TGTGCCAGCAGTTACGGGGGGAGCTCCTACGAGCAGTACGTC.

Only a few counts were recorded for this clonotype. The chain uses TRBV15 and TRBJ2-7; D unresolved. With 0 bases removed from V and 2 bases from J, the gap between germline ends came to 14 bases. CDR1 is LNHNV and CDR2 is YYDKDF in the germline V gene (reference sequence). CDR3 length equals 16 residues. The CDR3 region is CATSRDLSNNPYEQYV. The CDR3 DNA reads TGTGCCACCAGCAGAGATTTATCGAACAACCCCTACGAGCAGTACGTC.

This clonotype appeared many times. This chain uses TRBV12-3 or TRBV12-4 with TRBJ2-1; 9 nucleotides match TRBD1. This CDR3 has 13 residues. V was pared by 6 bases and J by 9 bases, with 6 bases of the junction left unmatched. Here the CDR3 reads CASRPGQGGEQFF. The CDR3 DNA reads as TGTGCCAGCAGGCCGGGACAGGGCGGTGAGCAGTTCTTC.

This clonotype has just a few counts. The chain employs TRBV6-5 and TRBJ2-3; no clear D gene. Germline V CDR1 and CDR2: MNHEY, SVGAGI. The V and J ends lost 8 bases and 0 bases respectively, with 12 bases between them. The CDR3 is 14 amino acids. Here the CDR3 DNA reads TGTGCCAGCGGAAGCCGTGGGAGCACAGATACGCAGTATTTT. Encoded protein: CASGSRGSTDTQYF.

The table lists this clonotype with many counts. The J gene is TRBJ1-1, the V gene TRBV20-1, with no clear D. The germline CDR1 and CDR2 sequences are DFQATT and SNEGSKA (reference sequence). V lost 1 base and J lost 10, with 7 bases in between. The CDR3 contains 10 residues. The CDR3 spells CSARVVTAFF. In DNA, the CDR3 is TGCAGTGCTAGAGTAGTTACAGCTTTCTTT.

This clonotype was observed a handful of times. The CDR3 spells CSVEEGYGETQYF. The CDR3 DNA sequence: TGCAGCGTTGAGGAAGGTTATGGCGAGACCCAGTACTTC. V is TRBV29-1 and J is TRBJ2-5; D is unclear. This CDR3 is built from 13 residues. Trimming cost V 3 bases and J 5 bases, with 13 bases left between them. CDR1 and CDR2 (germline): SQVTM, ANQGSEA.

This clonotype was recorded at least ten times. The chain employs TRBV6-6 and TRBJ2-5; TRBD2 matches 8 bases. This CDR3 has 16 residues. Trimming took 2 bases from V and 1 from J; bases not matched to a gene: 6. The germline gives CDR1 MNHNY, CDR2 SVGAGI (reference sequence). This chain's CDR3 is CASSYPVAGTQETQYF. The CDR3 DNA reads TGTGCCAGCAGTTACCCCGTAGCGGGGACCCAAGAGACCCAGTACTTC.